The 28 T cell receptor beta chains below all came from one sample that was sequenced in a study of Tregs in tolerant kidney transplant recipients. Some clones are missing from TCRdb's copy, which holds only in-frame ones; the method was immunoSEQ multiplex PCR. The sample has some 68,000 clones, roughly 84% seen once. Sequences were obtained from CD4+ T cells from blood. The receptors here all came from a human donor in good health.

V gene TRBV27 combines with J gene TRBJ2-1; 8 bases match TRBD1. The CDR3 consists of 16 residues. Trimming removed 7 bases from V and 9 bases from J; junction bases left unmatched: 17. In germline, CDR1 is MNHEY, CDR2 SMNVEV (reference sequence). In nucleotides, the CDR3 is TGTGCCAGCACCCCGAGACAGGGGCACGATACTCTTGAGCAGTTCTTC. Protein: CASTPRQGHDTLEQFF.

The CDR3 protein is CASRGLRYNQQETQYF. CDR3 nucleotides: TGTGCCAGCAGGGGATTAAGGTATAACCAACAAGAGACCCAGTACTTC. The chain joins TRBV28 to TRBJ2-5; D is uncertain. The germline gives CDR1 MDHEN, CDR2 SYDVKM. The CDR3 is 16 residues long. The V and J ends lost 6 bases and 2 bases respectively, with 19 bases between them. The whole variable domain, filled in from reference TRBV28 and TRBJ2-5, reads DVKVTQSSRYLVKRTGEKVFLECVQDMDHENMFWYRQDPGLGLRLIYFSYDVKMKEKGDIPEGYSVSREKKERFSLILESASTNQTSMYLCASRGLRYNQQETQYFGPGTRLLVL.

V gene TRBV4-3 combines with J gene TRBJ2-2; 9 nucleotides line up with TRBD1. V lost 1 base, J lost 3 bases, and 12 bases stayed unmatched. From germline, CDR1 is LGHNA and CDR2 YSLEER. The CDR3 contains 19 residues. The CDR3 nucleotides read TGCGCCAGCAGCCAAGCCCGCATTCGACAGGGGGGCGACACCGGGGAGCTGTTTTTT. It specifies CASSQARIRQGGDTGELFF.

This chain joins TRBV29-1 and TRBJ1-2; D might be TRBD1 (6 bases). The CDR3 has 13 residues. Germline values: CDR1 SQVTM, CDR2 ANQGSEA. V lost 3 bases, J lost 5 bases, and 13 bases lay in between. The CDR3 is CSVDRGPRYGYTF. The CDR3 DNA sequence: TGCAGCGTTGATCGGGGGCCACGATATGGCTACACCTTC.

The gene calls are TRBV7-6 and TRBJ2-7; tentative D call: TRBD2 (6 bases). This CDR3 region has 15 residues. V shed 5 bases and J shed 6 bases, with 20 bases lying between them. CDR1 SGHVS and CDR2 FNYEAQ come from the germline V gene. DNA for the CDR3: TGTGCCAGCAGCCCCGTGGGGGAGGCCGTGAGCGAGCAGTACTTC. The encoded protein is CASSPVGEAVSEQYF.

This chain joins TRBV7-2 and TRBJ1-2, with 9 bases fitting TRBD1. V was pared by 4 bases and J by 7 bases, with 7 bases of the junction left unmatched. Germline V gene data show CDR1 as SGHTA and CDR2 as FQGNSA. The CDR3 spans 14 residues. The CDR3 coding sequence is TGTGCCAGCAGCTCCTCACAGGGGGCAGGTGGCTACACCTTC. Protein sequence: CASSSSQGAGGYTF.

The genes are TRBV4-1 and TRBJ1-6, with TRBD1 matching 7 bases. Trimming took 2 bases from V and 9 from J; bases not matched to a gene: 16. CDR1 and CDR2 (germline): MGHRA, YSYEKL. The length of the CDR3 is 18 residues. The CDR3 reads CASSQYEDRATISSPLHF. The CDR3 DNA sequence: TGCGCCAGCAGCCAATATGAAGACAGGGCTACCATTAGTTCACCCCTCCACTTT.

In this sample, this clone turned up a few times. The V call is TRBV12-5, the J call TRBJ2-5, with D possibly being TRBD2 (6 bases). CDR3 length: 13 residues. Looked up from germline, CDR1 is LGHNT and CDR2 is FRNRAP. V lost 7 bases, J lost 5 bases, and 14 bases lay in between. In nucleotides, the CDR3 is TGTGCTAGTGTTTCGGGGGTTGGGGAGACCCAGTACTTC. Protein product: CASVSGVGETQYF.

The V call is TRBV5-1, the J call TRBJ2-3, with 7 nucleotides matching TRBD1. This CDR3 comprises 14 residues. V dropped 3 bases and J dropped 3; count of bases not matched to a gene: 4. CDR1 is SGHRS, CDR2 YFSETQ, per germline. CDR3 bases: TGCGCCAGCAGCTCCCCGACAGGGACAGATACGCAGTATTTT. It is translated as CASSSPTGTDTQYF.

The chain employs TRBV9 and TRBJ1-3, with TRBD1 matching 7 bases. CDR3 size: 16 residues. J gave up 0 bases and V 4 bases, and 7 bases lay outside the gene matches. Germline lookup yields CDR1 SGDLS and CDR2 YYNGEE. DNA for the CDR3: TGTGCCAGCAGCCCCGGGACAGCGCACTCTGGAAACACCATATATTTT. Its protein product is CASSPGTAHSGNTIYF.

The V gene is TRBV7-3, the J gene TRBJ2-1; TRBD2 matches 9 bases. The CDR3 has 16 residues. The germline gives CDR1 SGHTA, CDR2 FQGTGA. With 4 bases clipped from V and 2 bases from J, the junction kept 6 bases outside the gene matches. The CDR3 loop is CASSSTTSGAYNEQFF. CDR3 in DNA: TGTGCCAGCAGCTCTACGACTAGCGGCGCCTACAATGAGCAGTTCTTC.

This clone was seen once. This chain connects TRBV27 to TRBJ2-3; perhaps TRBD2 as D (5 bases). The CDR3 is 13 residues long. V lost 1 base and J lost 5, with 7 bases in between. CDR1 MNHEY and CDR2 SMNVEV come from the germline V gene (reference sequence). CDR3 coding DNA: TGTGCCAGCAGTTTATACGGACTAGATACGCAGTATTTT. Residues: CASSLYGLDTQYF.

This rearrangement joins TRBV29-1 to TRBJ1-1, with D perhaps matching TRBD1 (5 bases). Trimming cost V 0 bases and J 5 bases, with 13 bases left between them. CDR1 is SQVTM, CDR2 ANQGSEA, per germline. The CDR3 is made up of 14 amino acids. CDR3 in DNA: TGCAGCGTTGAAGATTTGGTGGCAGGGACTGAAGCTTTCTTT. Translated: CSVEDLVAGTEAFF.

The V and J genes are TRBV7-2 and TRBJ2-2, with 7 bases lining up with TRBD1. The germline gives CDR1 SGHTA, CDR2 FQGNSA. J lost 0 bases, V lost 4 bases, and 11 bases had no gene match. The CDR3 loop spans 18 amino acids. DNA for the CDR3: TGTGCCAGCAGCTCGAAATTACAGGGGCCCGCGAACACCGGGGAGCTGTTTTTT. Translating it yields CASSSKLQGPANTGELFF.

CDR3 sequence: CASSLERGAHYEQYF. CDR3 DNA sequence: TGTGCCAGCAGCCTTGAGCGGGGGGCTCACTACGAGCAGTACTTC. The rearrangement joins TRBV4-2 to TRBJ2-7; 9 bases agree with TRBD2. Germline assignment: CDR1 LGHNA and CDR2 YNFKEQ. J was trimmed by 3 bases and V by 4 bases; bases with no gene match: 7. The CDR3 is 15 amino acids.

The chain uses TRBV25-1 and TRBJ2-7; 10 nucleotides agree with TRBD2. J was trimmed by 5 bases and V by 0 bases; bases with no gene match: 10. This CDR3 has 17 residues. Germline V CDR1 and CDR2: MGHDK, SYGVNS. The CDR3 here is CASSEYGGVAGGNEQYF. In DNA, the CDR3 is TGTGCCAGCAGTGAATATGGGGGGGTAGCGGGAGGTAACGAGCAGTACTTC.

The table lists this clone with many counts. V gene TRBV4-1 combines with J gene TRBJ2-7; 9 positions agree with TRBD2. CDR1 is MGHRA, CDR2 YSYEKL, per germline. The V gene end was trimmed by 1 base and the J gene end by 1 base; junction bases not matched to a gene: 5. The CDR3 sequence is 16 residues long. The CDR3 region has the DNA TGCGCCAGCAGCCAAGGGGGACTAGCTGAATCCTACGAGCAGTACTTC. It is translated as CASSQGGLAESYEQYF.

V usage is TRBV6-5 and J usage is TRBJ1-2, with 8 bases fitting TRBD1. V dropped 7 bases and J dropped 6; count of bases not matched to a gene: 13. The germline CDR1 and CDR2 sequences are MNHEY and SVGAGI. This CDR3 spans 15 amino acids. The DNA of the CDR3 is TGTGCCAGCAATCGACAGGGGAGTTCGGCAGATGGCTACACCTTC. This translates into CASNRQGSSADGYTF.

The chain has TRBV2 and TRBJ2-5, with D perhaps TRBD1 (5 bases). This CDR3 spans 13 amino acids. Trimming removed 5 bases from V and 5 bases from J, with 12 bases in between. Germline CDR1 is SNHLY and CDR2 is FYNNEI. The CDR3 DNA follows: TGTGCCAGCAGTTGGACAAGGCGGGAGACCCAGTACTTC. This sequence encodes CASSWTRRETQYF.

The CDR3: CATRLAGVGELFF. The CDR3 region has the DNA TGTGCCACTAGACTAGCGGGAGTCGGGGAGCTGTTTTTT. The rearrangement links TRBV2 to TRBJ2-2, with 12 bases fitting TRBD2. Germline V CDR1 and CDR2: SNHLY, FYNNEI. CDR3 length equals 13 residues. The V and J ends lost 10 bases and 7 bases, in that order; junction bases with no gene match: 4.

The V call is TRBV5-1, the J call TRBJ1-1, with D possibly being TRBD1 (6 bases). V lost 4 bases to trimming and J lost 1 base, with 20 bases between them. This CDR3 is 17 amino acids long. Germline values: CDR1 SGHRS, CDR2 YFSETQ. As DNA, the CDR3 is TGCGCCAGCAGCCCCGGGGCAGGGGCCACAGGGAACACTGAAGCTTTCTTT. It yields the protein CASSPGAGATGNTEAFF.

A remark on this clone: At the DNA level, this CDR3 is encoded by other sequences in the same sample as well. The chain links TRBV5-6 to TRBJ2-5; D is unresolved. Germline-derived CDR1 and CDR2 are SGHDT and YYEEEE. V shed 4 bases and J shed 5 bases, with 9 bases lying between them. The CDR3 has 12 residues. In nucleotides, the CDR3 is TGTGCCAGCAGCCCGGTTGGGGAGACCCAGTACTTC. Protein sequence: CASSPVGETQYF.

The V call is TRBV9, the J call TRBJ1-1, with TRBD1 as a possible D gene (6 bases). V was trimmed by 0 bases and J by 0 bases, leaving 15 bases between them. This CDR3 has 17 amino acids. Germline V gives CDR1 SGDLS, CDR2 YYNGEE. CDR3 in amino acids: CASSVAGGQLMNTEAFF. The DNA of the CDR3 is TGTGCCAGCAGCGTAGCCGGCGGACAGCTGATGAACACTGAAGCTTTCTTT.

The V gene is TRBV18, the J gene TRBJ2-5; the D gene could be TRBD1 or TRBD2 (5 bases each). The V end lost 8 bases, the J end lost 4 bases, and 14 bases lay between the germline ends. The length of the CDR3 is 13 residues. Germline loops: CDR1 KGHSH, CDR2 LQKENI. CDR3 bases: TGTGCCAGCCGGACCCAGGGACGAGAGACCCAGTACTTC. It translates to CASRTQGRETQYF.

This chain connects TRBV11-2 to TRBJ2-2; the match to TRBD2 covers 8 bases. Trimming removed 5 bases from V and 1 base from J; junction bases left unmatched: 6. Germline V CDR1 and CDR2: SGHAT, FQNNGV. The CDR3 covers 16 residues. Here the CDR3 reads CASSPSGRGNTGELFF. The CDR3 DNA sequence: TGTGCCAGCAGCCCAAGCGGGAGAGGGAACACCGGGGAGCTGTTTTTT.

CDR3 in amino acids: CARYRGLDTQYF. In DNA, the CDR3 is TGTGCCAGATACAGGGGGCTGGATACGCAGTATTTT. This chain connects TRBV2 to TRBJ2-3; 9 positions match TRBD1. The V gene end was trimmed by 9 bases and the J gene end by 6 bases; junction bases not matched to a gene: 4. The germline V gene has CDR1 SNHLY and CDR2 FYNNEI. The CDR3 consists of 12 residues.

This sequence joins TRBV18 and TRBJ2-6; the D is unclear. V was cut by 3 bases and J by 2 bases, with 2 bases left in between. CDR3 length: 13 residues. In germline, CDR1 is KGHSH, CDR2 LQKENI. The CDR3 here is CASSPPGANVLTF. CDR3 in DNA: TGTGCCAGCTCACCCCCTGGGGCCAACGTCCTGACTTTC.

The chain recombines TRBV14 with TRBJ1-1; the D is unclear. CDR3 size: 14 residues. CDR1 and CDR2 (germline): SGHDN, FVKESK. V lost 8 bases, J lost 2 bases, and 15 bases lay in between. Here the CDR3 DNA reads TGTGCCAGCTTTCGGCTGGGCAGCAACACTGAAGCTTTCTTT. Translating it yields CASFRLGSNTEAFF.